This is a list of T cell receptor beta chains from one sample in a study of T cells after yellow fever vaccination. TCRdb re-analysed the 5' RACE reads in MiXCR, keeping a single row per CDR3 protein. The sample records fewer than 350,000 distinct CDR3 sequences, over 3.5% being singletons. Material: PBMCs, obtained 15 days after the yellow fever booster vaccination. Receptor source: a man aged 18-30 years who received the YFV17D yellow fever vaccine. CDR3s include the opening cysteine and the closing phenylalanine or tryptophan. The order of the fields is CDR3 protein, CDR3 DNA, D gene, J gene, clone size, V gene. A D gene is named only where the DNA matches it firmly. Size is omitted from some rows. Given values are once, few, many or a class for expanded clones.

CDR3 protein: CSATRSGALSPYEQYF; CDR3 DNA: TGCAGTGCTACACGTAGCGGGGCCCTCTCTCCCTACGAGCAGTACTTC; D gene: TRBD2; J gene: TRBJ2-7; clone size: .; V gene: TRBV20-1
CDR3 protein: CASSFERGSYNEQFF; CDR3 DNA: TGCGCCAGCAGCTTCGAGCGGGGCTCCTACAATGAGCAGTTCTTC; D gene: TRBD2; J gene: TRBJ2-1; clone size: many; V gene: TRBV5-1
CDR3 protein: CASSQETRGYNEQFF; CDR3 DNA: TGCGCCAGCAGCCAAGAGACTAGGGGGTACAATGAGCAGTTCTTC; D gene: .; J gene: TRBJ2-1; clone size: .; V gene: TRBV4-3
CDR3 protein: CASSWGQGNQPQHF; CDR3 DNA: TGTGCCAGCAGCTGGGGACAGGGCAATCAGCCCCAGCATTTT; D gene: TRBD1; J gene: TRBJ1-5; clone size: many; V gene: TRBV12-3/TRBV12-4
CDR3 protein: CASSQKVATEAFF; CDR3 DNA: TGCGCCAGCAGCCAAAAGGTTGCCACTGAAGCTTTCTTT; D gene: .; J gene: TRBJ1-1; clone size: many; V gene: TRBV4-1
CDR3 protein: CASSPGEGRADTQYF; CDR3 DNA: TGTGCCAGCAGCCCAGGCGAAGGGCGGGCGGATACGCAGTATTTT; D gene: .; J gene: TRBJ2-3; clone size: many; V gene: TRBV21-1
CDR3 protein: CASSQGYWTSGNPHEQFF; CDR3 DNA: TGTGCCAGCAGCCAGGGCTACTGGACTAGCGGGAACCCCCATGAGCAGTTCTTC; D gene: TRBD2; J gene: TRBJ2-1; clone size: .; V gene: TRBV3-1
CDR3 protein: CASSLAGDEFF; CDR3 DNA: TGTGCCAGCAGCTTGGCGGGGGATGAATTCTTC; D gene: .; J gene: TRBJ2-1; clone size: .; V gene: TRBV5-4
CDR3 protein: CASSYRQTEANYGYTF; CDR3 DNA: TGTGCCAGCAGCTATCGACAGACCGAAGCTAACTATGGCTACACCTTC; D gene: .; J gene: TRBJ1-2; clone size: few; V gene: TRBV7-2
CDR3 protein: CASSLPGGTDTQYF; CDR3 DNA: TGCGCCAGCAGCTTACCTGGGGGTACGGATACGCAGTATTTT; D gene: .; J gene: TRBJ2-3; clone size: .; V gene: TRBV5-1
CDR3 protein: CASSDPGEQYF; CDR3 DNA: TGTGCCAGCAGTGACCCAGGCGAGCAGTACTTC; D gene: .; J gene: TRBJ2-7; clone size: many; V gene: TRBV25-1
CDR3 protein: CASSLEPGLFDTQYF; CDR3 DNA: TGCGCCAGCAGCTTGGAGCCGGGTCTGTTCGATACGCAGTATTTT; D gene: .; J gene: TRBJ2-3; clone size: .; V gene: TRBV5-1
CDR3 protein: CASRVGQISNQPQHF; CDR3 DNA: TGTGCCAGCAGAGTGGGACAGATTAGCAATCAGCCCCAGCATTTT; D gene: TRBD1; J gene: TRBJ1-5; clone size: many; V gene: TRBV27
CDR3 protein: CASSLGSQKETQYF; CDR3 DNA: TGCGCCAGCAGCTTGGGGAGTCAAAAAGAGACCCAGTACTTC; D gene: .; J gene: TRBJ2-5; clone size: .; V gene: TRBV5-1
CDR3 protein: CASSRRTGKVGGETQYF; CDR3 DNA: TGCGCCAGCAGCCGGCGGACAGGGAAAGTCGGGGGAGAGACCCAGTACTTC; D gene: TRBD1; J gene: TRBJ2-5; clone size: .; V gene: TRBV5-1
CDR3 protein: CASSRQMQETQYF; CDR3 DNA: TGTGCCAGCAGTCGACAGATGCAAGAGACCCAGTACTTC; D gene: .; J gene: TRBJ2-5; clone size: .; V gene: TRBV6-5
CDR3 protein: CTGTAPNTGELFF; CDR3 DNA: TGCACTGGGACCGCCCCGAACACCGGGGAGCTGTTTTTT; D gene: .; J gene: TRBJ2-2; clone size: many; V gene: TRBV29-1
CDR3 protein: CASSSAGWETQYF; CDR3 DNA: TGTGCCAGCAGTTCTGCAGGGTGGGAGACCCAGTACTTC; D gene: .; J gene: TRBJ2-5; clone size: .; V gene: TRBV12-3/TRBV12-4
CDR3 protein: CARSPRHEQYF; CDR3 DNA: TGTGCCCGCTCCCCCCGCCACGAGCAGTACTTC; D gene: .; J gene: TRBJ2-7; clone size: few; V gene: TRBV21-1
CDR3 protein: CATSRDGGIGELFF; CDR3 DNA: TGTGCCACCAGCAGAGATGGGGGGATCGGGGAGCTGTTTTTT; D gene: .; J gene: TRBJ2-2; clone size: many; V gene: TRBV15
CDR3 protein: CASSQDWNRGPETQYF; CDR3 DNA: TGCGCCAGCAGCCAAGATTGGAACAGGGGGCCAGAGACCCAGTACTTC; D gene: TRBD1; J gene: TRBJ2-5; clone size: .; V gene: TRBV4-3
CDR3 protein: CASSSTGTSGSYEQYF; CDR3 DNA: TGTGCCAGCAGTTCTACCGGGACTAGCGGGTCTTACGAGCAGTACTTC; D gene: TRBD2; J gene: TRBJ2-7; clone size: many; V gene: TRBV5-4
CDR3 protein: CASGGTYGYTF; CDR3 DNA: TGTGCCAGCGGCGGAACCTATGGCTACACCTTC; D gene: .; J gene: TRBJ1-2; clone size: few; V gene: TRBV7-9
CDR3 protein: CASSPGLAAVTDTQYF; CDR3 DNA: TGTGCCAGCAGCCCCGGACTAGCGGCGGTCACAGATACGCAGTATTTT; D gene: TRBD2; J gene: TRBJ2-3; clone size: many; V gene: TRBV7-3
CDR3 protein: CASSQEYRGSYGYTF; CDR3 DNA: TGCGCCAGCAGCCAAGAGTACCGGGGGAGCTATGGCTACACCTTC; D gene: .; J gene: TRBJ1-2; clone size: .; V gene: TRBV4-3
CDR3 protein: CAISEMLEARTDTQYF; CDR3 DNA: TGTGCCATCAGTGAGATGCTTGAGGCGCGCACAGATACGCAGTATTTT; D gene: .; J gene: TRBJ2-3; clone size: many; V gene: TRBV10-3
CDR3 protein: CATSDGYSYEQYF; CDR3 DNA: TGTGCCACCAGTGATGGGTACTCCTACGAGCAGTACTTC; D gene: .; J gene: TRBJ2-7; clone size: few; V gene: TRBV24-1
CDR3 protein: CASSVADPFADTQYF; CDR3 DNA: TGTGCCAGCAGCGTAGCCGATCCCTTCGCAGATACGCAGTATTTT; D gene: .; J gene: TRBJ2-3; clone size: few; V gene: TRBV9
CDR3 protein: CASTSSNLAKNIQYF; CDR3 DNA: TGTGCCAGCACCTCTAGCAACCTAGCCAAAAACATTCAGTACTTC; D gene: .; J gene: TRBJ2-4; clone size: .; V gene: TRBV12-3/TRBV12-4
CDR3 protein: CSAPDRALVAFF; CDR3 DNA: TGCAGTGCTCCGGACAGGGCATTGGTAGCTTTCTTT; D gene: TRBD1; J gene: TRBJ1-1; clone size: many; V gene: TRBV20-1
CDR3 protein: CASSLTIGGGGNEQFF; CDR3 DNA: TGTGCCAGCAGCTTAACGATAGGAGGGGGCGGGAATGAGCAGTTCTTC; D gene: .; J gene: TRBJ2-1; clone size: few; V gene: TRBV7-3
CDR3 protein: CASSAISAKGDTQYF; CDR3 DNA: TGTGCCAGCAGCGCAATTTCGGCAAAAGGGGATACGCAGTATTTT; D gene: .; J gene: TRBJ2-3; clone size: few; V gene: TRBV7-2
CDR3 protein: CASSEPGQGNYGYTF; CDR3 DNA: TGCGCCAGCAGTGAACCGGGACAGGGGAACTATGGCTACACCTTC; D gene: TRBD1; J gene: TRBJ1-2; clone size: few; V gene: TRBV10-2